Below, one T cell receptor beta chain is given with its context. Trimming left V 1 base short and J 1 base short, with 13 bases between. The CDR3 has 16 residues. CDR1 and CDR2 (germline): LNHDA, SQIVND (reference sequence). How the authors handled the data: Estimation of nucleated cell counts was performed using reference gene primer amplification. The method was immunoSEQ multiplex PCR; TCRdb's version includes in-frame clones alone and lacks a portion of them. V and J calls and clone size are copied from that table; D and trimming were computed from the DNA. The profile shows tens of thousands of clones, around four fifths of them singletons. This sample was taken from a study of blood T cell repertoires in COVID-19. Study at large: COVID-19 samples, acute and convalescent, were from the United States, Italy and Spain. T cells, B-cell-depleted T cells, or PBMCs supplied cDNA or gDNA.

Material for sequencing was peripheral blood. This TCR was recovered from a human donor in a cohort sampled during active COVID-19. The chain combines TRBV19 with TRBJ2-5; D is perhaps TRBD1 (5 bases). CDR3 coding DNA: TGTGCCAGTAGTATAGCTCTGCAGGGAAGCCAAGAGACCCAGTACTTC. Its translation is CASSIALQGSQETQYF. Variable domain in full (rest from reference TRBV19 and TRBJ2-5): DGGITQSPKYLFRKEGQNVTLSCEQNLNHDAMYWYRQDPGQGLRLIYYSQIVNDFQKGDIAEGYSVSREKKESFPLTVTSAQKNPTAFYLCASSIALQGSQETQYFGPGTRLLVL.